This TCR beta chain was sequenced in a study of T cells in Graves' hyperthyroidism and ophthalmopathy. Study-level points and caveats: Blood also held most thyroid clonotypes expanded beyond 0.001.

Germline V gives CDR1 SGHTA, CDR2 FQGNSA. V was cut by 0 bases and J by 0 bases, with 3 bases left in between. CDR3 length: 14 amino acids. RNA transcripts yielded amplified TCR beta CDR3 regions. Carried out on the TCR CDR3, a first-round RT-PCR used the HTBI primer set. TCRdb processed the multiplex PCR reads anew with MiXCR; each CDR3 protein has one entry. The data contain some 530,000 distinct CDR3 sequences, approximately 22% of them seen just once; the ten biggest clones take up about 49%. In this sample, this clonotype turned up many times. Its specificity is unknown. The sample was blood. The sequence derives from a woman in her 70s with Graves' ophthalmopathy. V gene TRBV7-2 combines with J gene TRBJ2-4; the D is unclear. In DNA form, the CDR3 reads TGTGCCAGCAGCTTAGCGGGAGCCAAAAACATTCAGTACTTC. It is translated as CASSLAGAKNIQYF.